The next 21 T cell receptor beta chains were all read from a single sample in a study of spatial heterogeneity in lung cancer (dated by TCRdb to the late 2010s). The protocol used for the library was 5' RACE. Instrument used: NextSeq 500. TCRdb's own reprocessing of the public reads used fastp at Q25 and MiXCR and kept productive beta chains. Each entry merges the rows of one CDR3 protein and shows their most common DNA and genes. Here the sample has roughly 39,000 distinct CDR3 sequences; under 7.5% occur a single time. The ten largest clones represent 43% of the sample. The label giving this sample's time point can be read as: sample taken at primary tumor resection. The starting material was PBMCs, obtained at surgery. Receptor source: a female donor with early-stage non-small cell lung cancer.

This clonotype was seen many times. CDR3 in amino acids: CASSLARTDSGNTIYF. The CDR3 DNA follows: TGTGCCAGCAGCTTAGCGAGAACCGACTCTGGAAACACCATATATTTT. The V and J genes are TRBV7-2 and TRBJ1-3; no reliable D call. This CDR3 has 16 residues. Germline CDR1 reads SGHTA; CDR2 reads FQGNSA. Trimming pared 0 bases from V and 0 bases from J, leaving 9 bases between.

A few counts support this clonotype. The chain uses TRBV12-3 or TRBV12-4 and TRBJ1-5; unclear D gene. The CDR3 totals 12 residues. V lost 1 base to trimming and J lost 5 bases, with 3 bases between them. The CDR3: CASSLVYQPQHF. In DNA, the CDR3 is TGTGCCAGCAGTTTAGTATATCAGCCCCAGCATTTT.

This clonotype ranks as medium-sized. This sequence joins TRBV7-2 and TRBJ2-3, with D perhaps given as TRBD1 or TRBD2 (6 bases each). V lost 3 bases and J 0 bases, leaving 16 bases between the germline ends. Germline-derived CDR1 and CDR2 are SGHTA and FQGNSA. CDR3 length equals 17 residues. The CDR3, as DNA: TGTGCCAGCAGCTTCCATTGGGGGGCCTCTAGCACAGATACGCAGTATTTT. Its protein is CASSFHWGASSTDTQYF.

The chain joins TRBV4-2 to TRBJ2-3, with 7 bases identical to TRBD1. The CDR3 consists of 16 residues. Germline V lookup: CDR1 LGHNA, CDR2 YNFKEQ. V lost 3 bases, J lost 1 base, and 7 bases stayed unmatched. CDR3 protein: CASSQARGPGTDTQYF. The CDR3 DNA sequence: TGTGCCAGCAGCCAGGCGAGGGGGCCTGGCACAGATACGCAGTATTTT.

V usage is TRBV6-1 and J usage is TRBJ2-7; possibly TRBD1 or TRBD2 for D (7 bases each). The germline V gene has CDR1 MNHNS and CDR2 SASEGT. V was clipped by 3 bases and J by 2 bases, with 11 bases between them. The CDR3 runs to 14 residues. CDR3 coding DNA: TGTGCCAGCAGTGACCAGGGGGGGCCCTACGAGCAGTACTTC. It codes for CASSDQGGPYEQYF.

This clonotype was seen at least ten times. This chain links TRBV11-2 with TRBJ2-7; 9 bases are a match to TRBD2. Germline loops: CDR1 SGHAT, CDR2 FQNNGV. The J segment lost 7 bases and the V segment lost 5 bases, leaving 9 bases of the junction unmatched. The CDR3 is made up of 14 amino acids. The CDR3 reads CASSPVGGGEEQYF. As DNA, the CDR3 is TGTGCCAGCAGCCCCGTGGGCGGGGGGGAGGAGCAGTACTTC.

This clonotype turned up a few times. This rearrangement joins TRBV11-2 to TRBJ2-3; 10 positions match TRBD2. The CDR3 has 13 amino acids. Trimming cost V 7 bases and J 7 bases; bases outside gene matches: 5. The germline gives CDR1 SGHAT, CDR2 FQNNGV. CDR3 loop: CASTSGGSYTQYF. The CDR3 nucleotides read TGTGCCAGCACTAGCGGGGGAAGTTATACGCAGTATTTT.

In this sample, this clonotype turned up many times. This chain links TRBV18 with TRBJ1-1; 7 nucleotides align to TRBD1. The germline V gene encodes CDR1 KGHSH and CDR2 LQKENI. The V segment lost 6 bases and the J segment 0 bases; nucleotides outside the gene matches: 7. The CDR3 runs 15 residues. CDR3 amino acids: CASSPTGEVNTEAFF. Written as DNA, the CDR3 is TGTGCCAGCTCTCCCACAGGGGAGGTGAACACTGAAGCTTTCTTT.

This clonotype was picked up many times. CDR3 sequence reads: CASSQEGLRDTANTDTQYF. In nucleotides, the CDR3 is TGCGCCAGCAGCCAAGAAGGACTTCGGGACACGGCTAACACAGATACGCAGTATTTT. The V gene is TRBV4-1, the J gene TRBJ2-3; weak D call: TRBD1 (6 bases). This CDR3 contains 19 residues. The ends were cut back, 0 bases at V and 2 bases at J, with 21 bases in the middle. The germline V gene encodes CDR1 MGHRA and CDR2 YSYEKL.

The sample holds a few counts of this clonotype. The chain combines TRBV12-3 or TRBV12-4 with TRBJ1-2, with 8 bases identical to TRBD1. V dropped 6 bases and J dropped 8; count of bases not matched to a gene: 8. The CDR3 is 13 amino acids. The CDR3 sequence: CASRRTGSEGYTF. The CDR3 nucleotides are TGTGCCAGCAGGCGGACAGGGTCCGAGGGCTACACCTTC.

There are many counts of this clonotype. V usage is TRBV5-1 and J usage is TRBJ2-1, with D tentatively TRBD1 (6 bases). The CDR3 extends over 16 amino acids. The germline V gene has CDR1 SGHRS and CDR2 YFSETQ. V was trimmed by 4 bases and J by 0 bases, leaving 14 bases between them. This CDR3 reads CASSPAGTYSYNEQFF. The CDR3 DNA reads TGCGCCAGCAGCCCAGCCGGGACATACTCCTACAATGAGCAGTTCTTC.

The chain uses TRBV7-6 and TRBJ2-3, with 11 positions matching TRBD2. The CDR3 has 17 amino acids. Trimming at V came to 1 base and at J to 6 bases, leaving 9 bases not matched to a gene. Germline CDR1 and CDR2: SGHVS and FNYEAQ. The CDR3 DNA sequence: TGTGCCAGCAGCTTAGATTCTAGCGGGGGGCCAATGGATACGCAGTATTTT. This sequence encodes CASSLDSSGGPMDTQYF.

This clonotype was recorded many times. The V call is TRBV7-9, the J call TRBJ2-3, with D perhaps TRBD1 or TRBD2 (5 bases each). The V end was cut by 6 bases, the J end by 4 bases, with 23 bases between. There are 17 residues in the CDR3. Germline V lookup: CDR1 SEHNR, CDR2 FQNEAQ (reference sequence). The CDR3 sequence is CASRSGVVGQGSDTQYF. CDR3 in DNA: TGTGCCAGCAGGTCCGGGGTTGTGGGGCAAGGTTCAGATACGCAGTATTTT.

At least ten counts were recorded for this clonotype. The chain has TRBV5-1 and TRBJ2-1, with 8 bases that match TRBD2. The germline V gene encodes CDR1 SGHRS and CDR2 YFSETQ. This CDR3 is 15 amino acids long. V gave up 4 bases and J gave up 0 bases; unmatched junction bases: 3. CDR3 in amino acids: CASSPSGSSYNEQFF. Here the CDR3 DNA reads TGCGCCAGCAGCCCCAGCGGGAGCTCCTACAATGAGCAGTTCTTC.

At least ten counts were recorded for this clonotype. The V and J genes are TRBV5-1 and TRBJ1-1, with TRBD1 as a possible D gene (6 bases). Trimming removed 4 bases from V and 8 bases from J, with 18 bases in between. This CDR3 region has 14 residues. The V gene's germline CDR1 is SGHRS and CDR2 YFSETQ. CDR3 loop: CASSPDRSQGEAFF. The CDR3 DNA follows: TGCGCCAGCAGCCCTGACAGGAGCCAGGGAGAAGCTTTCTTT.

This clonotype has at least ten counts. The J gene is TRBJ1-1, the V gene TRBV4-1, with D maybe TRBD1 (6 bases). Germline V gene data show CDR1 as MGHRA and CDR2 as YSYEKL. The V end lost 0 bases, the J end lost 5 bases, and 22 bases lay between the germline ends. This CDR3 contains 18 residues. CDR3 in amino acids: CASSQDFLSGGGGTEAFF. CDR3 in DNA: TGCGCCAGCAGCCAAGATTTCCTGTCCGGGGGCGGTGGAACTGAAGCTTTCTTT.

In its sample, this clonotype is medium-sized. The V and J genes are TRBV11-1 and TRBJ2-6, with D uncertain. V shed 0 bases and J shed 0 bases, with 9 bases lying between them. The CDR3 contains 17 residues. Germline-derived CDR1 and CDR2 are SGHAT and FQDESV (reference sequence). The CDR3 spells CASSLAGSLSGANVLTF. CDR3 bases: TGTGCCAGCAGCTTAGCGGGCAGCCTCTCTGGGGCCAACGTCCTGACTTTC.

The chain employs TRBV18 and TRBJ1-6; the D gene is possibly TRBD1 (6 bases). This CDR3 is built from 14 residues. CDR1 and CDR2 (germline): KGHSH, LQKENI. Trimming took 4 bases from V and 5 from J, leaving 9 bases between them. CDR3 protein: CASSQQGNNSPLHF. As DNA, the CDR3 is TGTGCCAGCTCACAACAGGGAAATAATTCACCCCTCCACTTT.

On this clonotype itself: One base away lies a much larger clone, so this may be a sequencing read error. This chain uses TRBV6-2 or TRBV6-3 with TRBJ2-3; D unresolved. V was clipped by 10 bases and J by 4 bases, with 18 bases between them. CDR3 length: 14 residues. Germline CDR1 and CDR2: MNHEY and SVGEGT. The CDR3 loop reads CAIVLSSGADTQYF. CDR3 bases: TGTGCCATCGTCCTCTCTTCTGGCGCAGATACGCAGTATTTT.

This clonotype has just a few counts. The chain uses TRBV6-1 and TRBJ2-1; 10 nucleotides align to TRBD1. CDR1 MNHNS and CDR2 SASEGT come from the germline V gene. Losses at the gene ends were 5 bases for V and 4 bases for J; bases not matched to a gene: 8. This CDR3 spans 16 amino acids. CDR3 sequence reads: CASSHPGQGLYNEQFF. The CDR3 region has the DNA TGTGCCAGCAGTCATCCGGGACAGGGGCTATACAATGAGCAGTTCTTC.

This clonotype was found a few times. The V gene is TRBV5-6, the J gene TRBJ1-6; D perhaps matches TRBD1 (5 bases). Germline values: CDR1 SGHDT, CDR2 YYEEEE. Between the trimmed V and J ends, which lost 2 bases and 13 bases, there was a span of 22 bases. This CDR3 contains 16 residues. The CDR3 DNA follows: TGTGCCAGCAGCTTCGCTATACCGGGACCAATTTCTCCCCTCCACTTT. Translated: CASSFAIPGPISPLHF.